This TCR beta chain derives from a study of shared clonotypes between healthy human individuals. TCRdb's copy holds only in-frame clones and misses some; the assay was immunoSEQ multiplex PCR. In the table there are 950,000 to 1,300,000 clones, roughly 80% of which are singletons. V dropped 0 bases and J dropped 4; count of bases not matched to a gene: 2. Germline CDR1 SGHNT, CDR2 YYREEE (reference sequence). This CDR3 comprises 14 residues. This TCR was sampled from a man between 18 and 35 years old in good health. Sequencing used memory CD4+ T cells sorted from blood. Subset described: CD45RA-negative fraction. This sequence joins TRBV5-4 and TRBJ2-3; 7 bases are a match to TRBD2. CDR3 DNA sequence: TGTGCCAGCAGCTTGGCCAGCGGGGCAGATACGCAGTATTTT. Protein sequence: CASSLASGADTQYF.